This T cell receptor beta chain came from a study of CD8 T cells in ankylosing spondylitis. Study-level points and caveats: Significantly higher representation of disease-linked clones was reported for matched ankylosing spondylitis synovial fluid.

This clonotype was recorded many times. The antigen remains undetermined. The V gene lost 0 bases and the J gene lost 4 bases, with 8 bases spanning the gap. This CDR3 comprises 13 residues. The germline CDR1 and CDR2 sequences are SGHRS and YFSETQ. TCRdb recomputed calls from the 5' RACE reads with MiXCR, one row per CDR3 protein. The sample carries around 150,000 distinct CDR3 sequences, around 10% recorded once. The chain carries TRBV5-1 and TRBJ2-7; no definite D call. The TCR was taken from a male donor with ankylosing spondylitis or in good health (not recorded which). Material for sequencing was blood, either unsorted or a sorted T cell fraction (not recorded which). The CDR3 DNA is TGCGCCAGCAGCTTGGATGGCTTATACGAGCAGTACTTC. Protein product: CASSLDGLYEQYF.